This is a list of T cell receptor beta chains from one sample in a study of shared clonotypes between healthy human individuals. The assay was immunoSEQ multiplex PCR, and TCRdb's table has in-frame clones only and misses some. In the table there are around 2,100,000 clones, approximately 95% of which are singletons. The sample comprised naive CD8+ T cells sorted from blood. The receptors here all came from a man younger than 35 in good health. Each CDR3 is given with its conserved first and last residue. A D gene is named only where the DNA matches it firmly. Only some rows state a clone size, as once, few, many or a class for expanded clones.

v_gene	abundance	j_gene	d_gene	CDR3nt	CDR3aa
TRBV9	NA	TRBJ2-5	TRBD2	TGTGCCAGCACCTCCGGGGGGAGGGCAGAGACCCAGTACTTC	CASTSGGRAETQYF
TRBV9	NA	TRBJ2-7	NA	TGTGCCAGCAGCGTAGACGGCGGAGCCTACGAGCAGTACTTC	CASSVDGGAYEQYF
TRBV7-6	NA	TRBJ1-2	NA	TGTGCCAGCAGCTTAATTCCAGGGGATTTTGGCTACACCTTC	CASSLIPGDFGYTF
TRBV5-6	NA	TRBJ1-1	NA	TGTGCCAGCAGCTTGGCGGCCCCGATTGAAGCTTTCTTT	CASSLAAPIEAFF
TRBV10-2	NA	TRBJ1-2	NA	TGCGCCAGTTCTAGCTCCGGGACGGTTTATGGCTACACCTTC	CASSSSGTVYGYTF
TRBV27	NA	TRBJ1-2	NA	TGTGCCAGCAGTTTATCTGCCGGAAACTATGGCTACACCTTC	CASSLSAGNYGYTF
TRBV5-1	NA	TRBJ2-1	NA	TGCGCCAGCAGCTTGGGTACGGGGTACGACTACAATGAGCAGTTCTTC	CASSLGTGYDYNEQFF
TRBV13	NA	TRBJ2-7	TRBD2	TGTGCCAGCAGCTTAAGACTAGCCAACGAGCAGTACTTC	CASSLRLANEQYF
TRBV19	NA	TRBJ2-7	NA	TGTGCCAGTAGTATAGTTCCAGGGGAGATGAACGAGCAGTACTTC	CASSIVPGEMNEQYF
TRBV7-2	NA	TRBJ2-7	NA	TGTGCCAGCAGCTTAGGGGCGGAACTACATTGGACCCCCTTCAACGAGCAGTACTTC	CASSLGAELHWTPFNEQYF
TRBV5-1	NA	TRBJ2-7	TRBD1	TGCGCCAGCAGCCCGACAGGGTGGAACGAGCAGTACTTC	CASSPTGWNEQYF
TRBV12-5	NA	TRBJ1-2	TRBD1	TGTGCTAGTGGGGCGCCCGGGACAGGGAATGGCTACACCTTC	CASGAPGTGNGYTF
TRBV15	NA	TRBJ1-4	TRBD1	TGTGCCACCAGCAGAGATTGGGGACAGCTTAATGAAAAACTGTTTTTT	CATSRDWGQLNEKLFF
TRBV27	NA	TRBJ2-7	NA	TGTGCCAGCAGTTTTGTCCAGGGATACGAGCAGTACTTC	CASSFVQGYEQYF
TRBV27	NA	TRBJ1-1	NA	TGTGCCAGCAGATTCTGGGGCTCGAACACTGAAGCTTTCTTT	CASRFWGSNTEAFF
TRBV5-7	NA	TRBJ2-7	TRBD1	TGTGCCAGCAGCTTGGTCGGGACAGGGGACGAGCAGTACTTC	CASSLVGTGDEQYF
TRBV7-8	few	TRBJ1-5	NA	TGTGCCAGCAGCTTAGGAGGAGCCAATCAGCCCCAGCATTTT	CASSLGGANQPQHF
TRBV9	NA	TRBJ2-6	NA	TGTGCCAGCAGCGTAGTTACGGGGACGGGGGCCAACGTCCTGACTTTC	CASSVVTGTGANVLTF
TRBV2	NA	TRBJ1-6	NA	TGTGCCAGCAGCCCACAGGGTTCCTATAATTCACCCCTCCACTTT	CASSPQGSYNSPLHF
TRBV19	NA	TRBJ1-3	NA	TGTGCCAGTAGTCCGGTTTCTGGAAACACCATATATTTT	CASSPVSGNTIYF
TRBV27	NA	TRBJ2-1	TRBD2	TGTGCCAGCAGTAGACACTTAGCGGGAGAGGCCTACAATGAGCAGTTCTTC	CASSRHLAGEAYNEQFF
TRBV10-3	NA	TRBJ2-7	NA	TGTGCCATCAGTGAGTCAGGAAAACTCCGAGATTACGAGCAGTACTTC	CAISESGKLRDYEQYF
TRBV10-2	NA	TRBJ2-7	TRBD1	TGCGCCAGCAGTGAGTGGTCGGACAGGGTCTCCTACGAGCAGTACTTC	CASSEWSDRVSYEQYF
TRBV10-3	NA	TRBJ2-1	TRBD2	TGTGCCATCAGTGACGAGGGACAGGGGACTAGCGGGGGGTACAATGAGCAGTTCTTC	CAISDEGQGTSGGYNEQFF
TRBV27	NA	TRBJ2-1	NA	TGTGCCAGCATGTTCGGTCTCTACAATGAGCAGTTCTTC	CASMFGLYNEQFF
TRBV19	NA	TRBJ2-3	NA	TGTGCCAGCTGGGACACTGGAATGGATACGCAGTATTTT	CASWDTGMDTQYF
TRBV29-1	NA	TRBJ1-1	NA	TGCAGCGTTGAAGGGGACGTGGGCACTGAAGCTTTCTTT	CSVEGDVGTEAFF
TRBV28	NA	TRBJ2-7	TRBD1	TGTGCCAGCAGACCTACCGGGACAGGGACGTACGAGCAGTACTTC	CASRPTGTGTYEQYF